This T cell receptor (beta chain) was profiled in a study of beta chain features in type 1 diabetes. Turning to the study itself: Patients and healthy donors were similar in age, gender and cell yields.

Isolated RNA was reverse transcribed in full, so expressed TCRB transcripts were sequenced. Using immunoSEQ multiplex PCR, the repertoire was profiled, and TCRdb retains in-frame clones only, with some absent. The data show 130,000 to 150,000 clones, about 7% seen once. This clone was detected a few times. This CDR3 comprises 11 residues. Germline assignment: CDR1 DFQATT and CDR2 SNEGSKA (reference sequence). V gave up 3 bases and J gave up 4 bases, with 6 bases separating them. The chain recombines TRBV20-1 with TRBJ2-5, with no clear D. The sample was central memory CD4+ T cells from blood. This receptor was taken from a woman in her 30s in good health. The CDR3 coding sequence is TGCAGTGCTAGTCAGATAGAGACCCAGTACTTC. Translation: CSASQIETQYF.